The 8 T cell receptor beta chains in this list originate from one sample, sequenced in a study of blood T cell repertoires in COVID-19. The data were produced by immunoSEQ multiplex PCR, yet TCRdb's version contains in-frame clones alone and is incomplete. The table shows approximately 200,000 clones, with around 90% occurring only once. Sample: peripheral blood. The receptors shown here come from a man between 18 and 35 years old with active or convalescent COVID-19.

The chain combines TRBV5-1 with TRBJ2-2, with 10 bases aligning to TRBD2. The CDR3 is 17 amino acids. V shed 5 bases and J 4 bases; nucleotides not matched to a gene: 11. In germline, CDR1 is SGHRS, CDR2 YFSETQ. CDR3 residues: CASSLTLAGVGTGELFF. As DNA, the CDR3 is TGCGCCAGCAGTTTGACCCTAGCGGGAGTAGGCACCGGGGAGCTGTTTTTT.

V and J are TRBV7-9 and TRBJ1-6; 9 nucleotides agree with TRBD1. The germline gives CDR1 SEHNR, CDR2 FQNEAQ (reference sequence). The CDR3 loop spans 16 amino acids. The V gene end was trimmed by 0 bases and the J gene end by 9 bases; junction bases not matched to a gene: 6. The CDR3 DNA follows: TGTGCCAGCAGCTTAGCGCTACAGGACAGGGGTTCACCCCTCCACTTT. Residues: CASSLALQDRGSPLHF.

The rearrangement joins TRBV5-4 to TRBJ2-1; 9 nucleotides align to TRBD2. Unmatched junction bases numbered 8, after V lost 3 bases and J lost 7 bases. Germline V CDR1 and CDR2: SGHNT, YYREEE (reference sequence). This CDR3 contains 15 residues. The chain's CDR3 is CASSSPGLAKNEQFF. CDR3 bases: TGTGCCAGCAGCTCGCCGGGACTAGCTAAAAATGAGCAGTTCTTC.

This clone appeared once. The V gene is TRBV3-1 (or the pseudogene TRBV3-2), the J gene TRBJ2-7, with TRBD1 identical over 7 bases. The germline gives CDR1 LGHDT, CDR2 YNNKEL (reference sequence). The ends lost 1 base at V and 7 bases at J; junction bases unmatched: 10. This CDR3 has 15 amino acids. The CDR3 region is CASSQAGQARREQYF. As DNA, the CDR3 is TGTGCCAGCAGCCAAGCCGGACAGGCCCGTAGGGAGCAGTACTTC.

CDR3 amino acids: CASSQLGSGRGYNEQFF. The CDR3, as DNA: TGTGCCAGCAGCCAACTTGGTAGCGGGAGGGGCTACAATGAGCAGTTCTTC. The V and J genes are TRBV4-2 and TRBJ2-1, with TRBD2 matching over 11 bases. The CDR3 has 17 residues. Trimming removed 2 bases from V and 3 bases from J; junction bases left unmatched: 6. Germline CDR1 LGHNA, CDR2 YNFKEQ.

This clone came up once. The V call is TRBV19, the J call TRBJ2-2; D might be TRBD2 (5 bases). The ends were cut back, 3 bases at V and 8 bases at J, with 7 bases in the middle. The CDR3 has 12 amino acids. Germline CDR1 is LNHDA and CDR2 is SQIVND (reference sequence). CDR3 sequence (DNA): TGTGCCAGTAGTATGAGAGGGGGGGAGCTGTTTTTT. The encoded protein is CASSMRGGELFF.

The CDR3 here is CASIRTSVAYEQYF. The DNA of the CDR3 is TGTGCCAGCATACGGACTAGCGTTGCGTACGAGCAGTACTTC. The chain uses TRBV6-4 and TRBJ2-7, with TRBD2 matching over 9 bases. J lost 4 bases, V lost 7 bases, and 8 bases had no gene match. CDR3 length: 14 amino acids. In germline, CDR1 is MRHNA, CDR2 SNTAGT.

This clone came up once. The rearrangement links TRBV6-2 or TRBV6-3 to TRBJ2-3; D is possibly TRBD1 (6 bases). Trimming left V 4 bases short and J 2 bases short, with 13 bases between. The CDR3 spans 15 residues. Per the germline V gene, CDR1 is MNHEY and CDR2 is SVGEGT. The CDR3 DNA follows: TGTGCCAGCAGTTTCCTGACAGGATCCACAGATACGCAGTATTTT. Translated, it gives CASSFLTGSTDTQYF.